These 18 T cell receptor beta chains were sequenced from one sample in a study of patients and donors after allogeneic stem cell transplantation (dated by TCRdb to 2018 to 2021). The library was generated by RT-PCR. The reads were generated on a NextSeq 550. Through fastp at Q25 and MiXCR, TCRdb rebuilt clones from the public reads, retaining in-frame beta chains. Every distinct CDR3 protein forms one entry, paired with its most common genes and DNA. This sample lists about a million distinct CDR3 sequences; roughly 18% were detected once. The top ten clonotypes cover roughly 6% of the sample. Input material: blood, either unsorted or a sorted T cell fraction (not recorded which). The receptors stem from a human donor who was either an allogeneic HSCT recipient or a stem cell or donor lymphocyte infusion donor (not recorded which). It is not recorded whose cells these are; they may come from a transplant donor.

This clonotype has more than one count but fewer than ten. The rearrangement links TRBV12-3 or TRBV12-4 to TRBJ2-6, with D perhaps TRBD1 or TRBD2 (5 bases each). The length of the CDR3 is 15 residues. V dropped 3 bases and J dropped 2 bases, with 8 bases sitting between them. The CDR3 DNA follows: TGTGCCAGCAGTTTTGAGGGGCCTGGGGCCAACGTCCTGACTTTC. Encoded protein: CASSFEGPGANVLTF.

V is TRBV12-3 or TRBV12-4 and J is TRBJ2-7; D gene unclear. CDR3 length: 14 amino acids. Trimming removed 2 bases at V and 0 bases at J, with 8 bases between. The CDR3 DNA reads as TGTGCCAGCAGTTTACGGGTAGACTCCTACGAGCAGTACTTC. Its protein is CASSLRVDSYEQYF.

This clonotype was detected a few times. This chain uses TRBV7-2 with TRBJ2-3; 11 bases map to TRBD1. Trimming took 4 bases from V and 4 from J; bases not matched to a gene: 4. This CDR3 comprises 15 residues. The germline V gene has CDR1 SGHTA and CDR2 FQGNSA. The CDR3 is CASSSTGQGADTQYF. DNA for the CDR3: TGTGCCAGCAGCTCTACGGGACAGGGGGCAGATACGCAGTATTTT.

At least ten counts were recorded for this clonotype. The CDR3: CASSQDGGGNQPQHF. CDR3 bases: TGCGCCAGCAGCCAAGATGGGGGAGGCAATCAGCCCCAGCATTTT. The rearrangement joins TRBV4-3 to TRBJ1-5; a weak D match, TRBD1 (5 bases). Trimming stripped 0 bases from V and 2 bases from J, with 8 bases between. The CDR3 is made up of 15 amino acids. Per the germline V gene, CDR1 is LGHNA and CDR2 is YSLEER.

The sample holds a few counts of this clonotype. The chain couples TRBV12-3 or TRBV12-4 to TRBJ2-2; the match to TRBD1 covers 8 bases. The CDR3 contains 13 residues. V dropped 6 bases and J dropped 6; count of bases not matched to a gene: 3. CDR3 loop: CASRLTGAGELFF. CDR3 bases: TGTGCCAGCAGGTTGACAGGGGCCGGGGAGCTGTTTTTT.

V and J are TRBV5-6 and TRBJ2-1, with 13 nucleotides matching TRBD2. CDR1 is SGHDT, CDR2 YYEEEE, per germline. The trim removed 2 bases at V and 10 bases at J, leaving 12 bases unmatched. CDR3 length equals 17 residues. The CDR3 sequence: CASSFTPWTSGGREQFF. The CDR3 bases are TGTGCCAGCAGCTTTACCCCGTGGACTAGCGGGGGTCGAGAGCAGTTCTTC.

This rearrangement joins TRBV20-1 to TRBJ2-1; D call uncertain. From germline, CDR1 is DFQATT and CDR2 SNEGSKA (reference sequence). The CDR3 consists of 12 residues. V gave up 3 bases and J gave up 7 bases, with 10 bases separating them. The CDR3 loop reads CSARATENEQFF. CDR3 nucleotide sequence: TGCAGTGCTAGGGCGACGGAGAATGAGCAGTTCTTC.

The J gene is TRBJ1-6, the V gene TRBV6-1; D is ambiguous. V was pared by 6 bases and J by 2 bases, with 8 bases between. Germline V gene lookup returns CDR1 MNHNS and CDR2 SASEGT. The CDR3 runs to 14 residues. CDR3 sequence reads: CASRPAAYNSPLHF. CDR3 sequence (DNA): TGTGCCAGCAGGCCAGCAGCCTATAATTCACCCCTCCACTTT.

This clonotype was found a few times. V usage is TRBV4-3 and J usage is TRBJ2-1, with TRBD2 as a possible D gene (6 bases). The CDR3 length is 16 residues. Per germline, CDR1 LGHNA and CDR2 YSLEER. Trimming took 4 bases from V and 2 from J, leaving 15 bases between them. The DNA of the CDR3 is TGCGCCAGCAGCCGCGGGGTGGCTATTACCTACAATGAGCAGTTCTTC. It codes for CASSRGVAITYNEQFF.

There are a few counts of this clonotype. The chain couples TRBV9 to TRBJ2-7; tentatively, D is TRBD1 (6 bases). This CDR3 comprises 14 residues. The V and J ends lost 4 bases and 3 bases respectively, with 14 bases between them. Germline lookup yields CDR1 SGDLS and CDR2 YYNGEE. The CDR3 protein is CASSPRTEHYEQYF. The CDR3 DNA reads TGTGCCAGCAGCCCTCGGACAGAACACTACGAGCAGTACTTC. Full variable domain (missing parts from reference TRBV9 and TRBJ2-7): DSGVTQTPKHLITATGQRVTLRCSPRSGDLSVYWYQQSLDQGLQFLIQYYNGEERAKGNILERFSAQQFPDLHSELNLSSLELGDSALYFCASSPRTEHYEQYFGPGTRLTVT.

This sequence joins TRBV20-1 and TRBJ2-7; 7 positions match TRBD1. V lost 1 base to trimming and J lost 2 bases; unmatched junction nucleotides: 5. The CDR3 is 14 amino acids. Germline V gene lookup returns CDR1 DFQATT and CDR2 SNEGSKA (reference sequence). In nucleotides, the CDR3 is TGCAGTGCTAGAGTCAGGACAGGAGCCTACGAGCAGTACTTC. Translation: CSARVRTGAYEQYF.

The CDR3 bases are TGTGCCAGCAGCTTTACTAGCGGTCGGGGGGCAGATACGCAGTATTTT. It is translated as CASSFTSGRGADTQYF. The genes are TRBV7-3 and TRBJ2-3; 8 bases fit TRBD2. CDR1 is SGHTA and CDR2 is FQGTGA in the germline V gene. This CDR3 comprises 16 residues. V shed 3 bases and J 4 bases; nucleotides not matched to a gene: 9.

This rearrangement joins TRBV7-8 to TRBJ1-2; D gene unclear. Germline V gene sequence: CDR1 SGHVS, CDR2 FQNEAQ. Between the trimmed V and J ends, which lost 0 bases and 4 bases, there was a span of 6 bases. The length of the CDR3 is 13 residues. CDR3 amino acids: CASSLAGFYGYTF. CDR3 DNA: TGTGCCAGCAGCTTAGCAGGGTTCTATGGCTACACCTTC. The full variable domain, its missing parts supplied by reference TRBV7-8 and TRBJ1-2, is GAGVSQSPRYKVAKRGQDVALRCDPISGHVSLFWYQQALGQGPEFLTYFQNEAQLDKSGLPSDRFFAERPEGSVSTLKIQRTQQEDSAVYLCASSLAGFYGYTFGSGTRLTVV.

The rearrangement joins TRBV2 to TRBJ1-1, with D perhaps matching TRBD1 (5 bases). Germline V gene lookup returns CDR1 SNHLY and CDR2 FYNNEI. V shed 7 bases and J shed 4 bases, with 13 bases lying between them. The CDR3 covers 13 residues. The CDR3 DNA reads TGTGCCAGCACTCGCAGGGAGGGCACTGAAGCTTTCTTT. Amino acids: CASTRREGTEAFF. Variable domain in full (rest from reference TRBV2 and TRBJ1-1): EPEVTQTPSHQVTQMGQEVILRCVPISNHLYFYWYRQILGQKVEFLVSFYNNEISEKSEIFDDQFSVERPDGSNFTLKIRSTKLEDSAMYFCASTRREGTEAFFGQGTRLTVV.

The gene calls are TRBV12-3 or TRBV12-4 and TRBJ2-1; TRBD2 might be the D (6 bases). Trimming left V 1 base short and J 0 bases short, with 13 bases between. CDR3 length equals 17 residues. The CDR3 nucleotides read TGTGCCAGCAGTTTAGAGCTAGGGCGGGGCTCCTACAATGAGCAGTTCTTC. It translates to CASSLELGRGSYNEQFF.

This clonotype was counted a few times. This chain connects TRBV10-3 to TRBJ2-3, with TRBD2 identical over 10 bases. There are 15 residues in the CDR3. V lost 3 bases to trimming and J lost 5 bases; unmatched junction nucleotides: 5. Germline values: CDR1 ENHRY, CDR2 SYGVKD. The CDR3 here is CAISDLAGAGDTQYF. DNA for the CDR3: TGTGCCATCAGTGATCTAGCGGGAGCGGGAGATACGCAGTATTTT.

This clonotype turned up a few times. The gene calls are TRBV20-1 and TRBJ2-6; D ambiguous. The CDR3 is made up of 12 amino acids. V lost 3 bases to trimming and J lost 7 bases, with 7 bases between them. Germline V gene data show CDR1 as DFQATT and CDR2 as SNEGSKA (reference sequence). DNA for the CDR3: TGCAGTGCTAGGTATATAGCCAACGTCCTGACTTTC. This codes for CSARYIANVLTF.

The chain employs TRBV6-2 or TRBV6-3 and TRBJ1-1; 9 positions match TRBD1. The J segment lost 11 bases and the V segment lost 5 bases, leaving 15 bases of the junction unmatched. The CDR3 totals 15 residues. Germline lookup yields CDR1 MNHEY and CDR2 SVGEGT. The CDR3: CASSLQGQGHIWAFF. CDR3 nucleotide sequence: TGTGCCAGCAGTCTCCAGGGACAGGGACATATATGGGCTTTCTTT.